This T cell receptor (beta chain) emerged from a study of cytomegalovirus exposure and HLA in healthy donors. General study findings and limits: DRB1 had the most TCR associations and HLA-C the fewest, a later analysis found, with rates varying by HLA locus. HLA allele associations emerged for under 20,000 TCR beta sequences in a later analysis, at 0.05 false discovery rate.

This clone was seen only a few times. Its antigen is as yet unknown. Primers included in the PCR were 60 Vbeta and 13 Jbeta primers. Data came from immunoSEQ multiplex PCR; TCRdb stores just in-frame clones and leaves some out. Here the sample spans about 100,000 clones, 75% being singletons. Germline trimming cut 2 bases from V and 8 bases from J; bases unmatched to any gene: 9. The CDR3 extends over 15 amino acids. Germline CDR1 reads SGHDN; CDR2 reads FVKESK. This sequence originates from a young woman in good health and CMV-seropositive. This rearrangement joins TRBV14 to TRBJ2-1; 7 bases map to TRBD2. Sequenced material: PBMCs. The DNA of the CDR3 is TGTGCCAGCAGCCAATTGGGGGAGGGCCTTGATGAGCAGTTCTTC. It translates to CASSQLGEGLDEQFF.